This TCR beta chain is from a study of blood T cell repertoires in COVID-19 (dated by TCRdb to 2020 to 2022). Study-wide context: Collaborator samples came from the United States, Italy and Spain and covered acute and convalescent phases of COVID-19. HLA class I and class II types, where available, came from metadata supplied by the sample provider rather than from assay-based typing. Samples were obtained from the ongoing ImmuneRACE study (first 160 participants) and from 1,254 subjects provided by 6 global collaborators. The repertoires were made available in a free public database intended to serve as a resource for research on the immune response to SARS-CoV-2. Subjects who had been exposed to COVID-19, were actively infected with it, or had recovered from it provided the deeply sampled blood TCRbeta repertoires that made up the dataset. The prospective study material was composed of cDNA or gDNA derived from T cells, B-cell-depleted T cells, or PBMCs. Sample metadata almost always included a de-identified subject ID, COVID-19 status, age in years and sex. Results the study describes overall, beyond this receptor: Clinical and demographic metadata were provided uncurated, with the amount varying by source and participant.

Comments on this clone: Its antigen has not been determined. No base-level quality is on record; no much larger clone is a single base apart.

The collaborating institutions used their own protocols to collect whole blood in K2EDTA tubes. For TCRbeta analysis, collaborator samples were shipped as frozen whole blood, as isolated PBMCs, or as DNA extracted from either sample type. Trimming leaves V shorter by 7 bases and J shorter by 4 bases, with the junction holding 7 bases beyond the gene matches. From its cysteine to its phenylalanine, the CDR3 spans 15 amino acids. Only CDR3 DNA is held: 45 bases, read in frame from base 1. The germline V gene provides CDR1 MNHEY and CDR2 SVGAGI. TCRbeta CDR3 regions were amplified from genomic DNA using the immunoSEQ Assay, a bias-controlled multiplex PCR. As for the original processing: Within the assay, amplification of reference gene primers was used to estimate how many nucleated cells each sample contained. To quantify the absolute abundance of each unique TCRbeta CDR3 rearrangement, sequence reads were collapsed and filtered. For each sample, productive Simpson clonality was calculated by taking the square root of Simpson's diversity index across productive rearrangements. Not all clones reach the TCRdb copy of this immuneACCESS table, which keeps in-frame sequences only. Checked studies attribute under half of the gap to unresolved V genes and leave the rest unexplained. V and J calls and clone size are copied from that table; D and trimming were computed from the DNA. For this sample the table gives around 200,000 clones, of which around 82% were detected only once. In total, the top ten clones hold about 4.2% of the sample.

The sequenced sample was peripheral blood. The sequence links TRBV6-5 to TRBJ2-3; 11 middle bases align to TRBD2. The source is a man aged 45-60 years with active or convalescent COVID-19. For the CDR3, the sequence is CASNPGTSGSDTQYF. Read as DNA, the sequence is TGTGCCAGCAACCCCGGGACTAGCGGTTCAGATACGCAGTATTTT.